A selection of T cell receptor beta chains follows, all from one sample in a study of cytotoxic CD8 clonotypes in ibrutinib-treated CLL. Profiled with immunoSEQ multiplex PCR; TCRdb holds only in-frame clones, not every one. Of around 200,000 clones listed, roughly 65% are singletons. The sequences come from PBMCs, collected after 12 months of ibrutinib treatment. These TCRs come from a human donor with chronic lymphocytic leukemia. Both conserved end residues are part of each CDR3.

J gene: TRBJ2-1
V gene: TRBV7-9
CDR3 protein: CASSLLRSTSSYNEQFF

J gene: TRBJ1-1
V gene: TRBV6-6
CDR3 protein: CASRHPSMNTEAFF

J gene: TRBJ2-6
V gene: TRBV7-2
CDR3 protein: CASSLGQSSGANVLTF

J gene: TRBJ1-6
V gene: TRBV27
CDR3 protein: CASSFGSGVDWYNSPLHF

J gene: TRBJ1-2
V gene: TRBV11-2
CDR3 protein: CASSANYGYTF

J gene: TRBJ1-4
V gene: TRBV5-6
CDR3 protein: CASSAKQGLGYEKLFF

J gene: TRBJ1-3
V gene: TRBV2
CDR3 protein: CASSAQGISGNTIYF

J gene: TRBJ2-1
V gene: TRBV9
CDR3 protein: CASSVALTGSYNEQFF

J gene: TRBJ2-7
V gene: TRBV7-9
CDR3 protein: CASSRVPGSYEQYF

J gene: TRBJ1-1
V gene: TRBV14
CDR3 protein: CASSLGPGDLPEAFF

J gene: TRBJ2-7
V gene: TRBV28
CDR3 protein: CASSLGTGYEQYF

J gene: TRBJ2-7
V gene: TRBV28
CDR3 protein: CASSLLGGYEQYF

J gene: TRBJ1-2
V gene: TRBV30
CDR3 protein: CAWRGERVRGYTF

J gene: TRBJ1-2
V gene: TRBV10-1
CDR3 protein: CASSDKTTGTYGYTF

J gene: TRBJ2-2
V gene: TRBV7-9
CDR3 protein: CASSLPGPGELFF

J gene: TRBJ2-1
V gene: TRBV28
CDR3 protein: CASRTGGLSGYNEQFF

J gene: TRBJ2-1
V gene: TRBV11-3
CDR3 protein: CASSYMTGSYNEQFF

J gene: TRBJ2-1
V gene: TRBV30
CDR3 protein: CAWSQTSSYNEQFF

J gene: TRBJ2-1
V gene: TRBV4-1
CDR3 protein: CASSQDSSRGTSYNEQFF

J gene: TRBJ2-7
V gene: TRBV5-1
CDR3 protein: CASSSPLGGHYEQYF

J gene: TRBJ2-7
V gene: TRBV6-6
CDR3 protein: CASSYGGRSYEQYF

J gene: TRBJ2-2
V gene: TRBV21-1
CDR3 protein: CASSKARVSIAGELFF

J gene: TRBJ2-5
V gene: TRBV1
CDR3 protein: CTSSQDRASGRLGKTQYF

J gene: TRBJ1-5
V gene: TRBV4-3
CDR3 protein: CASSQGINNQPQHF

J gene: TRBJ1-6
V gene: TRBV30
CDR3 protein: CAWSGHPTQGSPLHF

J gene: TRBJ2-3
V gene: TRBV7-2
CDR3 protein: CASSLGSSGIDTQYF

J gene: TRBJ1-3
V gene: TRBV9
CDR3 protein: CASSPETSISGNTIYF

J gene: TRBJ1-2
V gene: TRBV19
CDR3 protein: CATEPGANYGYTF

J gene: TRBJ1-4
V gene: TRBV5-1
CDR3 protein: CASSLGTGGWNEKLFF

J gene: TRBJ2-3
V gene: TRBV30
CDR3 protein: CAWSSDSLSTDTQYF

J gene: TRBJ1-2
V gene: TRBV5-4
CDR3 protein: CATHHRVDYGYTF

J gene: TRBJ2-7
V gene: TRBV4-2
CDR3 protein: CASSQEGTDYEQYF

J gene: TRBJ1-5
V gene: TRBV7-9
CDR3 protein: CASQGSGNQPQHF

J gene: TRBJ1-1
V gene: TRBV30
CDR3 protein: CAWWTGLGTEAFF

J gene: TRBJ1-2
V gene: TRBV7-9
CDR3 protein: CASSSTGGGIYGYTF

J gene: TRBJ1-1
V gene: TRBV27
CDR3 protein: CASTSTVNTEAFF

J gene: TRBJ1-6
V gene: TRBV13
CDR3 protein: CASSFQLIGTGANSPLHF

J gene: TRBJ1-1
V gene: TRBV30
CDR3 protein: CARRGSGYEDTEAFF

J gene: TRBJ2-2
V gene: TRBV7-2
CDR3 protein: CASSLVVAITGELFF

J gene: TRBJ2-5
V gene: TRBV7-9
CDR3 protein: CASSTRDRDETQYF

J gene: TRBJ1-4
V gene: TRBV2
CDR3 protein: CASRGWVTNEKLFF

J gene: TRBJ1-2
V gene: TRBV25-1
CDR3 protein: CASSESESYGYTF

J gene: TRBJ2-1
V gene: TRBV7-2
CDR3 protein: CASSSPGISYNEQFF

J gene: TRBJ1-1
V gene: TRBV12-5
CDR3 protein: CASGLFREAEAFF

J gene: TRBJ2-1
V gene: TRBV7-2
CDR3 protein: CASSHSGGDNEQFF

J gene: TRBJ1-2
V gene: TRBV20-1
CDR3 protein: CSAGYGYTF

J gene: TRBJ1-1
V gene: TRBV30
CDR3 protein: CAWSAAVNTEAFF

J gene: TRBJ1-1
V gene: TRBV15
CDR3 protein: CATSRGGVRNTEAFF

J gene: TRBJ2-7
V gene: TRBV19
CDR3 protein: CASSIAAGRSYEQYF

J gene: TRBJ1-1
V gene: TRBV10-1
CDR3 protein: CASSAGQGARRFTEAFF

J gene: TRBJ2-5
V gene: TRBV2
CDR3 protein: CASRHRDRGQETQYF

J gene: TRBJ1-2
V gene: TRBV7-3
CDR3 protein: CASSPGQGVPWGYTF

J gene: TRBJ2-1
V gene: TRBV7-2
CDR3 protein: CASSLRSAYNEQFF